These 14 T cell receptor beta chains came from one sample sequenced in a study of T cell changes during pregnancy in multiple sclerosis. Data came from immunoSEQ multiplex PCR; TCRdb stores just in-frame clones and leaves some out. Of around 60,000 clones in the sample, just over 90% were seen once. The source material was CD4+ T cells from peripheral blood mononuclear cells, sampled before pregnancy. The receptors were sampled from a female donor with multiple sclerosis, enrolled in a pregnancy study.

The rearrangement links TRBV19 to TRBJ1-1; the match to TRBD1 covers 9 bases. V lost 6 bases and J lost 7; bases outside the gene matches: 15. Germline V gene sequence: CDR1 LNHDA, CDR2 SQIVND (reference sequence). The CDR3 spans 16 residues. The CDR3, as DNA: TGTGCCAGTAGCCCTCGGACAGGGGAGACAGAAAATGAAGCTTTCTTT. Amino acid sequence: CASSPRTGETENEAFF.

This sequence joins TRBV6-1 and TRBJ2-1, with 8 bases identical to TRBD2. J gave up 4 bases and V 3 bases, and 11 bases lay outside the gene matches. This CDR3 is 17 amino acids long. CDR1 and CDR2 from the germline V gene are MNHNS and SASEGT. CDR3 nucleotide sequence: TGTGCCAGCAGTGAGGGGGGAGCGGGAGTGGGATACAATGAGCAGTTCTTC. It codes for CASSEGGAGVGYNEQFF.

This chain connects TRBV19 to TRBJ2-3; tentatively, D is TRBD1 (6 bases). Germline V gene data show CDR1 as LNHDA and CDR2 as SQIVND (reference sequence). This CDR3 spans 15 amino acids. Trimming stripped 6 bases from V and 0 bases from J, with 13 bases between. CDR3 DNA sequence: TGTGCCAGTAGCCTAGGACAGCATAGCACAGATACGCAGTATTTT. Amino acids: CASSLGQHSTDTQYF.

The chain carries TRBV9 and TRBJ2-1, with TRBD2 identical over 12 bases. The CDR3 has 17 residues. V trimming: 0 bases; J trimming: 8 bases; junction bases outside the gene matches: 9. The germline gives CDR1 SGDLS, CDR2 YYNGEE. The CDR3 spells CASSVASTSGSIDEQFF. In nucleotides, the CDR3 is TGTGCCAGCAGCGTAGCCTCGACTAGCGGGAGTATCGATGAGCAGTTCTTC.

The chain recombines TRBV5-1 with TRBJ2-2, with D possibly being TRBD1 (6 bases). The ends were cut back, 2 bases at V and 0 bases at J, with 11 bases in the middle. CDR3 size: 16 residues. In germline, CDR1 is SGHRS, CDR2 YFSETQ. CDR3 in amino acids: CASSFPTGANTGELFF. CDR3 DNA sequence: TGCGCCAGCAGCTTCCCGACAGGAGCGAACACCGGGGAGCTGTTTTTT.

V and J are TRBV7-6 and TRBJ2-2; 12 nucleotides align to TRBD2. CDR1 and CDR2 from the germline V gene are SGHVS and FNYEAQ. The CDR3 runs 16 residues. Trimming took 5 bases from V and 7 from J; bases not matched to a gene: 8. The CDR3 spells CASSRTSGTIGGELFF. The CDR3 DNA is TGTGCCAGCAGCCGGACTAGCGGGACGATCGGCGGGGAGCTGTTTTTT.

The chain couples TRBV7-2 to TRBJ2-7, with TRBD1 as a possible D gene (6 bases). Germline lookup yields CDR1 SGHTA and CDR2 FQGNSA. The CDR3 loop spans 14 amino acids. The ends were cut back, 1 base at V and 6 bases at J, with 13 bases in the middle. Here the CDR3 DNA reads TGTGCCAGCAGCTTAGTACAGGGCTCCCGCGAGCAGTACTTC. Translated, it gives CASSLVQGSREQYF.

CDR3 sequence: CASTSPAGMGGGYTF. The CDR3 DNA sequence: TGTGCCAGCACCTCCCCCGCGGGTATGGGAGGTGGCTACACCTTC. The chain recombines TRBV28 with TRBJ1-2; D not resolved. The CDR3 is made up of 15 amino acids. The germline V and J ends were trimmed by 7 bases and 7 bases, with 22 bases remaining between them. Germline values: CDR1 MDHEN, CDR2 SYDVKM.

This clone was recorded once. The chain employs TRBV7-9 and TRBJ2-1, with TRBD2 identical over 8 bases. Germline values: CDR1 SEHNR, CDR2 FQNEAQ (reference sequence). V lost 7 bases to trimming and J lost 3 bases; unmatched junction nucleotides: 8. The CDR3 totals 15 residues. The CDR3 reads CASNLKTSDYNEQFF. CDR3 sequence (DNA): TGTGCCAGCAACCTAAAGACTAGCGACTACAATGAGCAGTTCTTC.

This sequence joins TRBV6-4 and TRBJ1-2; D is unresolved. V shed 6 bases and J shed 5 bases, with 10 bases lying between them. Germline V lookup: CDR1 MRHNA, CDR2 SNTAGT. The CDR3 has 12 amino acids. The CDR3 here is CASRDGEYGYTF. CDR3 DNA sequence: TGTGCCAGCAGGGACGGAGAGTATGGCTACACCTTC.

The chain recombines TRBV28 with TRBJ2-3; 10 nucleotides align to TRBD1. V lost 6 bases and J lost 3; bases outside the gene matches: 9. This CDR3 is 16 amino acids long. From germline, CDR1 is MDHEN and CDR2 SYDVKM. The CDR3 protein is CASSSRQGAFTDTQYF. In nucleotides, the CDR3 is TGTGCCAGCAGCTCCAGACAGGGGGCGTTTACAGATACGCAGTATTTT.

This rearrangement joins TRBV7-6 to TRBJ2-5; D remains unclear. This CDR3 is 16 amino acids long. Germline loops: CDR1 SGHVS, CDR2 FNYEAQ. The V and J ends lost 5 bases and 3 bases respectively, with 19 bases between them. Here the CDR3 reads CASSPDQVGLKETQYF. The CDR3 DNA follows: TGTGCCAGCAGCCCCGACCAGGTGGGTCTTAAAGAGACCCAGTACTTC.

The chain carries TRBV6-1 and TRBJ1-5; D is perhaps TRBD1 (6 bases). In germline, CDR1 is MNHNS, CDR2 SASEGT. CDR3 length: 18 amino acids. Trimming stripped 2 bases from V and 4 bases from J, with 21 bases between. This chain's CDR3 is CASSERGWGGAENQPQHF. CDR3 nucleotide sequence: TGTGCCAGCAGTGAACGTGGGTGGGGGGGGGCGGAAAATCAGCCCCAGCATTTT.

The V and J genes are TRBV7-2 and TRBJ2-7, with 12 nucleotides matching TRBD1. The CDR3 has 15 residues. Germline V gene data show CDR1 as SGHTA and CDR2 as FQGNSA. The V and J ends lost 8 bases and 5 bases, in that order; junction bases with no gene match: 10. DNA of the CDR3: TGTGCCAGCGGCCTCCGGGGGACAGGGGGCAACGAGCAGTACTTC. Translated: CASGLRGTGGNEQYF.